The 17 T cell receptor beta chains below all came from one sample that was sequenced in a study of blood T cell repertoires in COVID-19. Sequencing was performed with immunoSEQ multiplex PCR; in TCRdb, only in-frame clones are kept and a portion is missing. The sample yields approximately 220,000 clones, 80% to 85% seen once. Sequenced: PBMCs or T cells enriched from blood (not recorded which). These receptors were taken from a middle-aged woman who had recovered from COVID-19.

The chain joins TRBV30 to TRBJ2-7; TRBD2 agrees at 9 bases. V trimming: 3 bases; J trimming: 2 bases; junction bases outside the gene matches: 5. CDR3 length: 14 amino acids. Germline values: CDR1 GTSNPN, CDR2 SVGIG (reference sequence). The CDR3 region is CAWRPSGNTYEQYF. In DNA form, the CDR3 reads TGTGCCTGGAGACCTAGCGGGAACACCTACGAGCAGTACTTC.

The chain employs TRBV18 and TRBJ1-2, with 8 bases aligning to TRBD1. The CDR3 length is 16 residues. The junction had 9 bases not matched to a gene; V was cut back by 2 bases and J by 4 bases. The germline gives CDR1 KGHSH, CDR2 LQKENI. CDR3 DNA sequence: TGTGCCAGCTCACCATGGGGTGGACAGGGATTCTATGGCTACACCTTC. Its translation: CASSPWGGQGFYGYTF.

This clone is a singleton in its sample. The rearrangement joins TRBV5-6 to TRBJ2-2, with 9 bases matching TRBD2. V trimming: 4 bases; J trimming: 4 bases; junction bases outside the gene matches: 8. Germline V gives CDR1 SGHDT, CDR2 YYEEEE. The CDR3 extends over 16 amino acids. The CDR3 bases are TGTGCCAGCAGCCGGCCTACTAGCGGGTCCACCGGGGAGCTGTTTTTT. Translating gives CASSRPTSGSTGELFF.

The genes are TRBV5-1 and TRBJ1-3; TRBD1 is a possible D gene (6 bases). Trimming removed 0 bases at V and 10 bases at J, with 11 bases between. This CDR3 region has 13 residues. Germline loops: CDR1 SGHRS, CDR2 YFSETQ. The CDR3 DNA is TGCGCCAGCAGCTTGGCCCCACAGGGAACCATATATTTT. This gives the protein CASSLAPQGTIYF.

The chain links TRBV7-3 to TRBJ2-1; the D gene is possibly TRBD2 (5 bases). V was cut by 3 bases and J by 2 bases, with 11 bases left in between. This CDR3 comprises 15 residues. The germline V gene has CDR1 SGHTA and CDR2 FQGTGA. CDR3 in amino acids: CASSFLAGAYNEQFF. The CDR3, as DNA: TGTGCCAGCAGCTTTCTCGCGGGCGCCTACAATGAGCAGTTCTTC.

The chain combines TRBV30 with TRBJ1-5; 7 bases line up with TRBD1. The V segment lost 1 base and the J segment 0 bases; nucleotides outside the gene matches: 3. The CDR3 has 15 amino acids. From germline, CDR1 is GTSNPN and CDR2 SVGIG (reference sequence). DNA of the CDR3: TGTGCCTGGAGTGAGGGGGCCTATAGCAATCAGCCCCAGCATTTT. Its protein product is CAWSEGAYSNQPQHF.

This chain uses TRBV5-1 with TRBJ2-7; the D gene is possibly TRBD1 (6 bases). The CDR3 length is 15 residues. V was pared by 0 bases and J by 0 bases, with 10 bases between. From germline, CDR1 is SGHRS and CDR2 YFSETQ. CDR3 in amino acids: CASSLERGSSYEQYF. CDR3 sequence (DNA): TGCGCCAGCAGCTTGGAGAGGGGGAGCTCCTACGAGCAGTACTTC.

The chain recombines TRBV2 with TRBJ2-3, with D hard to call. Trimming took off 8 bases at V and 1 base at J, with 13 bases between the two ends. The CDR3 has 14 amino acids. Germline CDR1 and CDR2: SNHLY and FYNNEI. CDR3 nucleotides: TGTGCCAGCGGTCGGAGTCTTGGCACAGATACGCAGTATTTT. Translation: CASGRSLGTDTQYF.

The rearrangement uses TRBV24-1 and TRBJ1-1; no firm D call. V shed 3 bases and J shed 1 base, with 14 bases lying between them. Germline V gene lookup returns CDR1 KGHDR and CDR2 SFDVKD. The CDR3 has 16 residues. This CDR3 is CATSDADKTGNTEAFF. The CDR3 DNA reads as TGTGCCACCAGTGATGCTGATAAAACTGGGAACACTGAAGCTTTCTTT.

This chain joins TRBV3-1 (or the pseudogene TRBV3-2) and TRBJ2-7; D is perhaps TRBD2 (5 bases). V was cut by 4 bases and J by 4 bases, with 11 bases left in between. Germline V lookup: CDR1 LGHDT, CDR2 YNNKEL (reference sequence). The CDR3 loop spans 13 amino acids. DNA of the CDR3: TGTGCCAGCAGCCCCACGGGGAGATACGAGCAGTACTTC. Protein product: CASSPTGRYEQYF.

The CDR3 nucleotides read TGTGCCAGCAGCTTCAGGGGATCGTACACCGGGGAGCTGTTTTTT. This encodes CASSFRGSYTGELFF. The chain carries TRBV5-8 and TRBJ2-2, with D perhaps matching TRBD1 (6 bases). The V end was cut by 2 bases, the J end by 3 bases, with 11 bases between. The CDR3 is 15 amino acids. The germline V gene encodes CDR1 SGHTS and CDR2 YDEGEE.

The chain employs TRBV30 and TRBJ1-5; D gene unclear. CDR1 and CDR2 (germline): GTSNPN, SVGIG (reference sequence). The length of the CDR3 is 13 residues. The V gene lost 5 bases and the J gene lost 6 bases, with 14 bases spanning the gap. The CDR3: CAWQESIGQPQHF. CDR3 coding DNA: TGTGCCTGGCAAGAGTCCATCGGTCAGCCCCAGCATTTT.

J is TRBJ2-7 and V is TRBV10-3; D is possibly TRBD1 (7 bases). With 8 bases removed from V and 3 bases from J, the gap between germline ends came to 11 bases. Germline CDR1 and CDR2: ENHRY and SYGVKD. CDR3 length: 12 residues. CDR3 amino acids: CAIPGGIYEQYV. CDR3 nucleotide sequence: TGTGCCATCCCAGGGGGGATCTACGAGCAGTACGTC.

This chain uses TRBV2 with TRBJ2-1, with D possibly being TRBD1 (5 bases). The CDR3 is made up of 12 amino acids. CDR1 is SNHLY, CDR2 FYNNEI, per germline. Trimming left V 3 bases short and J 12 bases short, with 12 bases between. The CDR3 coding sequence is TGTGCCAGCAGTGATGACAGAATCTGGCAGTTCTTC. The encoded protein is CASSDDRIWQFF.

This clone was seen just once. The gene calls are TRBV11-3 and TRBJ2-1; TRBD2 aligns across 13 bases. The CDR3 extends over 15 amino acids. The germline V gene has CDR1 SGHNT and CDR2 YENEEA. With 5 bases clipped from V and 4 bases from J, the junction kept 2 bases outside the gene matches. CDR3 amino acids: CASSRLAGGYNEQFF. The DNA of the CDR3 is TGTGCCAGCAGCAGACTAGCGGGAGGTTACAATGAGCAGTTCTTC.

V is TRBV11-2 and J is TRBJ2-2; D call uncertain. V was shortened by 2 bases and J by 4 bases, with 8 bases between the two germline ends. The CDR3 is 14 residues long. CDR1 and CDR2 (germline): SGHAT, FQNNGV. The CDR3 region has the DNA TGTGCCAGCAGCTTAAATTATATCACCGGGGAGCTGTTTTTT. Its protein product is CASSLNYITGELFF. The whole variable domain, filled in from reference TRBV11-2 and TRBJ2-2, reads EAGVAQSPRYKIIEKRQSVAFWCNPISGHATLYWYQQILGQGPKLLIQFQNNGVVDDSQLPKDRFSAERLKGVDSTLKIQPAKLEDSAVYLCASSLNYITGELFFGEGSRLTVL.

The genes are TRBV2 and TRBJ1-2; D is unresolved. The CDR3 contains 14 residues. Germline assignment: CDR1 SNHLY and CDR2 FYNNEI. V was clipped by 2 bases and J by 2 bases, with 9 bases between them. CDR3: CASSEIRSNYGYTF. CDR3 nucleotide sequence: TGTGCCAGCAGTGAAATCCGGTCCAACTATGGCTACACCTTC.